These 13 T cell receptor beta chains came from one sample sequenced in a study of CD8+ T cells in alopecia areata. Extraction and reverse transcription of RNA yielded cDNA as the sequencing template. Assay used: immunoSEQ multiplex PCR; TCRdb lists only in-frame clones, some missing. The sample comprises under 150,000 clones, less than 65% of which are singletons, and 36% rests with the top ten. The sequenced sample was CD8+ T cells sorted from blood. Every receptor here comes from a human donor in good health.

This clone was seen a few times. The rearrangement uses TRBV6-1 and TRBJ2-7; a possible D gene is TRBD1 (5 bases). The length of the CDR3 is 13 residues. Per germline, CDR1 MNHNS and CDR2 SASEGT. Trimming took off 2 bases at V and 2 bases at J, with 7 bases between the two ends. The CDR3 reads CASSERQTYEQYF. The DNA of the CDR3 is TGTGCCAGCAGTGAACGACAGACCTACGAGCAGTACTTC.

This chain links TRBV11-2 with TRBJ2-7; weak D call: TRBD2 (6 bases). The CDR3 totals 13 residues. Germline CDR1 is SGHAT and CDR2 is FQNNGV. V lost 5 bases, J lost 3 bases, and 11 bases lay in between. The CDR3 reads CASSPLADYEQYF. In DNA form, the CDR3 reads TGTGCCAGCAGCCCATTAGCGGACTACGAGCAGTACTTC.

This clone was detected a few times. The J gene is TRBJ2-1, the V gene TRBV7-8; 7 positions match TRBD2. This CDR3 is 15 amino acids long. The germline V gene has CDR1 SGHVS and CDR2 FQNEAQ. With 1 base clipped from V and 6 bases from J, the junction kept 6 bases outside the gene matches. In DNA, the CDR3 is TGTGCCAGCAGCTTAGAGACTAGCTTAGCCAATGAGCAGTTCTTC. It is translated as CASSLETSLANEQFF.

J is TRBJ2-3 and V is TRBV30; 15 bases agree with TRBD2. This CDR3 is 18 amino acids long. J was trimmed by 5 bases and V by 5 bases; bases with no gene match: 14. CDR1 and CDR2 (germline): GTSNPN, SVGIG (reference sequence). The CDR3 loop is CAWVKGTSGRFGRDTQYF. CDR3 in DNA: TGTGCCTGGGTCAAAGGGACTAGCGGGAGGTTCGGTAGAGATACGCAGTATTTT.

This clone has at least ten counts. The V gene is TRBV9, the J gene TRBJ1-3; D is ambiguous. Germline-derived CDR1 and CDR2 are SGDLS and YYNGEE. CDR3 length: 12 residues. The V and J ends lost 4 bases and 7 bases respectively, with 9 bases between them. The CDR3: CASSPQVNTIYF. CDR3 DNA sequence: TGTGCCAGCAGCCCCCAGGTCAACACCATATATTTT.

This clone turned up a few times. The genes are TRBV29-1 and TRBJ2-7; 7 bases fit TRBD2. Germline values: CDR1 SQVTM, CDR2 ANQGSEA. J gave up 5 bases and V 6 bases, and 7 bases lay outside the gene matches. The CDR3 length is 12 residues. CDR3 sequence reads: CSVATSMNEQYF. The CDR3 nucleotides read TGCAGCGTGGCGACTAGCATGAACGAGCAGTACTTC.

This clone was counted a few times. The chain carries TRBV29-1 and TRBJ2-5; 11 bases agree with TRBD2. The CDR3 runs 14 residues. Germline V gives CDR1 SQVTM, CDR2 ANQGSEA. The ends lost 6 bases at V and 7 bases at J; junction bases unmatched: 10. The CDR3 spells CSVLGTSGRRTQYF. The DNA of the CDR3 is TGCAGCGTGCTTGGGACTAGCGGTCGCCGGACCCAGTACTTC.

The V call is TRBV7-9, the J call TRBJ1-1; unclear D gene. The germline V and J ends were trimmed by 3 bases and 4 bases, with 9 bases remaining between them. The CDR3 contains 13 residues. CDR1 and CDR2 from the germline V gene are SEHNR and FQNEAQ (reference sequence). CDR3 DNA: TGTGCCAGCAGCTTCGGGGTTGCCACTGAAGCTTTCTTT. Translated: CASSFGVATEAFF.

Comments on this clone: Different DNA sequences within this sample yield the same CDR3. The chain couples TRBV6-5 to TRBJ2-7; 9 bases map to TRBD1. The V gene's germline CDR1 is MNHEY and CDR2 SVGAGI. This CDR3 contains 15 residues. With 0 bases clipped from V and 1 base from J, the junction kept 1 base outside the gene matches. The CDR3 DNA follows: TGTGCCAGCAGTTACTCGGGACAGGGATCCTACGAGCAGTACTTC. Its protein product is CASSYSGQGSYEQYF.

V and J are TRBV27 and TRBJ2-1; D is tentatively TRBD1 or TRBD2 (5 bases each). CDR1 MNHEY and CDR2 SMNVEV come from the germline V gene (reference sequence). The CDR3 has 14 amino acids. V gave up 5 bases and J gave up 6 bases, with 14 bases separating them. In DNA form, the CDR3 reads TGTGCCAGCAGTACCGGGACCCAGCCCAATGAGCAGTTCTTC. Translating it yields CASSTGTQPNEQFF.

The chain recombines TRBV5-1 with TRBJ2-1, with TRBD2 matching over 8 bases. The CDR3 consists of 16 residues. From germline, CDR1 is SGHRS and CDR2 YFSETQ. Trimming took 0 bases from V and 4 from J; bases not matched to a gene: 6. Here the CDR3 DNA reads TGCGCCAGCAGCTTGGCCACTAGCGGAATATACAATGAGCAGTTCTTC. Its translation: CASSLATSGIYNEQFF.

This clone was recorded a few times. V and J are TRBV18 and TRBJ2-1, with D possibly matching TRBD1 (6 bases). Germline CDR1 KGHSH, CDR2 LQKENI. Deletions cut 2 bases from V and 10 bases from J, with 9 bases between. The CDR3 loop spans 12 amino acids. CDR3 nucleotides: TGTGCCAGCTCACCAGGGGGCGGCGAGCAGTTCTTC. This sequence encodes CASSPGGGEQFF.

The J gene is TRBJ2-3, the V gene TRBV27; 7 bases align to TRBD2. The CDR3 spans 16 residues. The V gene's germline CDR1 is MNHEY and CDR2 SMNVEV (reference sequence). J lost 3 bases, V lost 4 bases, and 10 bases had no gene match. The CDR3 sequence: CASSYVGGPGTDTQYF. CDR3 DNA: TGTGCCAGCAGTTATGTGGGAGGGCCGGGGACAGATACGCAGTATTTT.